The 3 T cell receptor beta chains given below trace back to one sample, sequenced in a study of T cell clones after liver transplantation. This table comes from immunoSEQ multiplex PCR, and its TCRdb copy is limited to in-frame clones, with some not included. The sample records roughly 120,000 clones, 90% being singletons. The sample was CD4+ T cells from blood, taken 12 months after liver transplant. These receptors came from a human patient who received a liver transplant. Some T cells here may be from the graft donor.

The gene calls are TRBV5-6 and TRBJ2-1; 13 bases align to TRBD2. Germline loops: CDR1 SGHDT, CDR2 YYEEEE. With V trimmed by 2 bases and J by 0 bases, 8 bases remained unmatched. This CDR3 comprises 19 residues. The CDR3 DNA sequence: TGTGCCAGCAGCTTACGGACTAGCGGGAGTGCGAGCTCCTACAATGAGCAGTTCTTC. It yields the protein CASSLRTSGSASSYNEQFF.

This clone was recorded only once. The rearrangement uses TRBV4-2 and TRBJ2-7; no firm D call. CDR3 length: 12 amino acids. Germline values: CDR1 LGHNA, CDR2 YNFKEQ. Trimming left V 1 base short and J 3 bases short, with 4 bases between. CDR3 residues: CASSQASYEQYF. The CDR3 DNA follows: TGTGCCAGCAGCCAAGCTAGCTACGAGCAGTACTTC.

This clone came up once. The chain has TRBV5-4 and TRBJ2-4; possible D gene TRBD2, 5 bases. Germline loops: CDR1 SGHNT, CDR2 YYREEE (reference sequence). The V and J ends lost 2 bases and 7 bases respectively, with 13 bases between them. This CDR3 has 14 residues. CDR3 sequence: CASSFVGSVNIQYF. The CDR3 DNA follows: TGTGCCAGCAGCTTTGTGGGGAGCGTCAACATTCAGTACTTC.